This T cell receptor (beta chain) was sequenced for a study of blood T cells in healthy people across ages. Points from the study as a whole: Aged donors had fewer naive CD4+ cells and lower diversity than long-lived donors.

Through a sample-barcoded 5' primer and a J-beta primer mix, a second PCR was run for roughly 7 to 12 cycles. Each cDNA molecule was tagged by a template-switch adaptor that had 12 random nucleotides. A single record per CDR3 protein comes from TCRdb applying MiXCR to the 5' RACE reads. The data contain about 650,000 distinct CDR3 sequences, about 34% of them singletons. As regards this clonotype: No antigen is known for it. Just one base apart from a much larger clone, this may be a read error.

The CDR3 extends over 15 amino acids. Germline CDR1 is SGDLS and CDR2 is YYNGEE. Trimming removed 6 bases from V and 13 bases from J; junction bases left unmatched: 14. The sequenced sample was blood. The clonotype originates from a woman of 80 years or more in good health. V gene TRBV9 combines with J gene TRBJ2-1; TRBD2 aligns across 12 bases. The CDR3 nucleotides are TGTGCCAGCACGGCTAGCGGGGGGGAGGGGGAGACCCAGTTCTTC. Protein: CASTASGGEGETQFF.